This T cell receptor beta chain appears in the sequencing data of a study of OX40 agonist ivuxolimab in advanced cancers. Broadly, across the study: Ivuxolimab was an agonistic, fully human IgG2 monoclonal antibody directed against OX40 (CD134), a costimulatory receptor. Intravenous ivuxolimab was administered to patients every 2 weeks at six dose levels: 0.01, 0.1, 0.3, 1.5, 3 and 10 mg/kg. Among the roughly 50 dose-escalation patients, approximately 20 had hepatocellular carcinoma, around 15 melanoma, 9 renal cell carcinoma and 9 head and neck cancer. In the dose-escalation cohort, 70% to 90% of patients were male, and the mean age was roughly 56 years with a range of about 20 to 80. Patients were allowed to have had prior anti-PD-1, anti-PD-L1 or anti-CTLA-4 therapy, and 30% to 40% of the dose-escalation patients had been treated with checkpoint inhibitors. Partial responses occurred in three dose-escalation patients, of whom one had hepatocellular carcinoma and two had cutaneous melanoma. Peripheral TCRbeta sequencing was intended to test whether TCR sequence diversity was altered and clonal T-cell expansion was caused by ivuxolimab. The monotherapy dose-escalation portion (N of about 49 patients) of the phase I ivuxolimab trial is reported in the paper.

As for this clone: No cognate antigen has been identified for it. The input lacks base qualities; no much larger clone sits a single base away.

Patients with a history of autoimmune disease or receiving systemic immunosuppression were excluded from the trial. Peripheral blood for TCR sequencing was drawn from every dose cohort at baseline, at cycle 4 day 1 and at cycle 7 day 1. Samples were obtained from an open-label, multicenter, first-in-human phase I dose-escalation trial of ivuxolimab. Adults with locally advanced or metastatic melanoma, renal cell carcinoma, hepatocellular carcinoma or head and neck squamous cell carcinoma were enrolled in the trial. Before TCR sequencing, CD4+ T cells and CD8+ T cells were sorted from peripheral blood as separate populations. Genomic DNA was isolated from the sorted cells so that the TCRbeta CDR3 region could be sequenced. TCRbeta CDR3 regions were sequenced using the immunoSEQ Assay. The source is immuneACCESS, and TCRdb retained only in-frame sequences with V and J called. Part of the clones is not carried over; for the studies checked, unresolved V genes explain less than half of this, and the remainder is unexplained. The sample records some 80,000 clones, about 84% of which are singletons. The ten largest account for 6.5% to 7.5% of the sample.

Study-wide findings and limitations: At doses of 0.1 to 3.0 mg/kg, clonal expansion of both CD4+ and CD8+ blood T cells was observed from baseline to week 6. Low levels of normalized T-cell clonal expansion were also seen in some patients who did not respond. The antigen specificity of the peripheral T cells that underwent clonal expansion was not determined. In the 0.1-3.0 mg/kg groups, partial responders had among the lowest normalized peripheral clonal expansion, particularly in CD8+ T cells. On average, CD8+ T cells showed more expanded clones than CD4+ T cells after ivuxolimab.

V gives up 2 bases and J gives up 5 bases, and the segment between their germline ends measures 21 bases. Spanning cysteine to phenylalanine, the CDR3 consists of 17 amino acids. Only CDR3 DNA is held: 51 bases, read in frame from base 1. From the germline V gene, CDR1 is MNHNS and CDR2 is SASEGT. This material consisted of CD4+ or CD8+ T cells sorted from blood, taken in a trial of the OX40 agonist ivuxolimab. The sequence came from an adult with an advanced solid tumor such as melanoma, head and neck, liver or kidney cancer. Rearrangement joined TRBV6-1 to TRBJ2-5; possibly the D gene is TRBD2, per 5 matching bases. The CDR3: CASSERATWAGTETQYF. The DNA is TGTGCCAGCAGTGAAAGGGCAACATGGGCGGGTACGGAGACCCAGTACTTC.